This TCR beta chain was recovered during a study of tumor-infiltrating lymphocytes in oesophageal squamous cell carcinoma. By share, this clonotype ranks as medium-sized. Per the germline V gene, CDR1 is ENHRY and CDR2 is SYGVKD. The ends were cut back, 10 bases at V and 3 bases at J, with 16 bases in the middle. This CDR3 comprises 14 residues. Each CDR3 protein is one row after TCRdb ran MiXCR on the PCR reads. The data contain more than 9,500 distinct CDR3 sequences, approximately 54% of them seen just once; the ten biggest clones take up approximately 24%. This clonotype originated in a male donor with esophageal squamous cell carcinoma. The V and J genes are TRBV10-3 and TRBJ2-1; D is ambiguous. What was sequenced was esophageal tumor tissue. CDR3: CATAYSDVYNEQFF. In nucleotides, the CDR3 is TGTGCCACCGCTTACTCGGACGTCTACAATGAGCAGTTCTTC.